This T cell receptor beta chain was profiled in a study of cytomegalovirus exposure and HLA in healthy donors. Whole-study results and caveats: Per a prior analysis, the majority of TCR beta V segments were productive roughly 87% or roughly 30% of the time. Several of the most significant clusters appeared linked to common viral pathogens, based on a later analysis. Presence/absence analyses took donor sequencing depth as roughly uniform.

Donors sampled were nominally healthy, though unrecorded immune exposures were likely. The CDR3 spans 18 residues. CDR1 and CDR2 from the germline V gene are SEHNR and FQNEAQ (reference sequence). V was clipped by 2 bases and J by 3 bases; unmatched bases: 9. Primers: 60 Vbeta forward and 13 Jbeta reverse. Sequenced by immunoSEQ multiplex PCR; TCRdb stores in-frame clones only, minus some. This table holds 20,000 to 25,000 clones, 65% to 85% found once. As for this clone: Antigen: not known.

Sequenced material: PBMCs. This receptor was identified in a man aged 60 to 75 in good health and CMV-seronegative. The V gene is TRBV7-9, the J gene TRBJ2-1; 11 bases match TRBD2. CDR3 amino acids: CASSLTRLAGLLYNEQFF. DNA for the CDR3: TGTGCCAGCAGCTTAACCCGACTAGCGGGGCTACTCTACAATGAGCAGTTCTTC.